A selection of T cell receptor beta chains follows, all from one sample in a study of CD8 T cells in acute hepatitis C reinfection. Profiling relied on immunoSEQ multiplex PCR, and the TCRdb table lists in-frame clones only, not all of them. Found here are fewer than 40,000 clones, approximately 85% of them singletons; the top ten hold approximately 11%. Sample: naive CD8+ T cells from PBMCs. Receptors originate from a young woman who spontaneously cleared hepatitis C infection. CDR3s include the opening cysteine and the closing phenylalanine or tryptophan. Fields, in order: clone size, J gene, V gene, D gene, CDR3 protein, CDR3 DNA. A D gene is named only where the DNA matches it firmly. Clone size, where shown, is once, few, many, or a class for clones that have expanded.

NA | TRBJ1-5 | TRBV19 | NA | CASRDRGSPQHF | TGTGCCAGCCGGGACCGAGGGTCGCCCCAGCATTTT
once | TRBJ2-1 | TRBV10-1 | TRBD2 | CASSEGGLGLDEQFF | TGCGCCAGCAGTGAAGGGGGACTAGGGCTGGATGAGCAGTTCTTC
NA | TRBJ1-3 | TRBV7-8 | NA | CASSLDRAGNTIYF | TGTGCCAGCAGCTTAGACAGGGCTGGAAACACCATATATTTT
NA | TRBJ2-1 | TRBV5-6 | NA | CASDPGGFPNEQFF | TGTGCCAGCGACCCTGGAGGATTTCCCAATGAGCAGTTCTTC
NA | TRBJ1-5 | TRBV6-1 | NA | CASSEPRTVISNQPQHF | TGTGCCAGCAGTGAACCTAGGACAGTCATTAGCAATCAGCCCCAGCATTTT
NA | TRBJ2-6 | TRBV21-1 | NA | CASRADGISGANVLTF | TGTGCCAGCAGAGCGGACGGGATCTCTGGGGCCAACGTCCTGACTTTC
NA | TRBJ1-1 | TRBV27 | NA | CASSKGDEFAFF | TGTGCCAGCAGTAAGGGGGACGAGTTCGCTTTCTTT
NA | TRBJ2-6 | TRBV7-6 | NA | CASSPRKGAGANVLTF | TGTGCCAGCAGCCCTCGGAAAGGGGCTGGGGCCAACGTCCTGACTTTC
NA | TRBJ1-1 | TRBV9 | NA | CASSPPGRPEAFF | TGTGCCAGCAGCCCCCCCGGGAGGCCTGAAGCTTTCTTT
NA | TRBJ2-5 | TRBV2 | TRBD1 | CASRTGGRETQYF | TGTGCCAGCAGGACAGGGGGCCGAGAGACCCAGTACTTC
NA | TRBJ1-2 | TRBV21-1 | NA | CARTKAGSDYGYTF | TGTGCCCGGACGAAGGCGGGTTCCGACTATGGCTACACCTTC
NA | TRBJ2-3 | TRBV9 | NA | CASSPLRADTQYF | TGTGCCAGCAGCCCCCTCAGAGCAGATACGCAGTATTTT
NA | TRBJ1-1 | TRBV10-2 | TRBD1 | CASTDRGSAEAFF | TGCGCCAGCACCGACAGGGGTTCGGCTGAAGCTTTCTTT
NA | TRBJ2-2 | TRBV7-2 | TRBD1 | CASSLGQGTNTGELFF | TGTGCCAGCAGCTTAGGACAGGGGACGAACACCGGGGAGCTGTTTTTT
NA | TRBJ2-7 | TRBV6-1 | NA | CASSTERRYEQYF | TGTGCCAGCAGTACAGAACGCCGGTACGAGCAGTACTTC
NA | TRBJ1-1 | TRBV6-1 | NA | CASSPLEGLNTEAFF | TGTGCCAGCAGCCCCCTAGAGGGCTTGAACACTGAAGCTTTCTTT
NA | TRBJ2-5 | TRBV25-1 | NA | CASSEYEFAEGSQETQYF | TGTGCCAGCAGTGAATATGAGTTTGCGGAGGGGTCCCAAGAGACCCAGTACTTC
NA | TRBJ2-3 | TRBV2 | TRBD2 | CASTKLAGSPDTQYF | TGTGCCAGCACGAAACTAGCGGGAAGTCCAGATACGCAGTATTTT
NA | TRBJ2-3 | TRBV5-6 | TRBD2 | CASSWGLAGDSDTQYF | TGTGCCAGCAGCTGGGGACTAGCGGGAGACTCAGATACGCAGTATTTT
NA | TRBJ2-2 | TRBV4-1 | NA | CASSQSVLNTGELFF | TGCGCCAGCAGCCAATCCGTTCTTAACACCGGGGAGCTGTTTTTT
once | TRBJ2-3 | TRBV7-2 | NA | CASSLLWVASPDTQYF | TGTGCCAGCAGCTTATTGTGGGTGGCCAGCCCAGATACGCAGTATTTT
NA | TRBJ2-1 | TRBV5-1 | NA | CASSLGTFEQFF | TGCGCCAGCAGTTTGGGGACTTTTGAGCAGTTCTTC
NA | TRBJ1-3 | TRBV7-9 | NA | CASSLLLPDSGNTIYF | TGTGCCAGCAGCTTACTTTTACCAGACTCTGGAAACACCATATATTTT
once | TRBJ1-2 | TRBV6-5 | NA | CASSPWGRIDYGYTF | TGTGCCAGCAGCCCCTGGGGCAGGATCGACTATGGCTACACCTTC
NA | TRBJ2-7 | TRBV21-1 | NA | CLKGDFYEQYF | TGTTTGAAGGGGGACTTCTACGAGCAGTACTTC
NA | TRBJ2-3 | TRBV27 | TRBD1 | CASSFHDRGGGTDTQYF | TGTGCCAGCAGTTTCCACGACAGGGGTGGGGGCACAGATACGCAGTATTTT
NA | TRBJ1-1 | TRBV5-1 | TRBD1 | CASSYGTVDTEAFF | TGCGCCAGCAGCTACGGGACAGTTGACACTGAAGCTTTCTTT
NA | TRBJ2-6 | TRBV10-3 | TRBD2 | CASWGGPQAEGANVLTF | TGTGCCTCCTGGGGGGGACCCCAGGCGGAAGGGGCCAACGTCCTGACTTTC
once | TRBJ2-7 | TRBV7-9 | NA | CASSLVDTDYEQYF | TGTGCCAGCAGCTTAGTTGACACGGACTACGAGCAGTACTTC
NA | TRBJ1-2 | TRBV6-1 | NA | CASSERIVYGYTF | TGTGCCAGCAGTGAGCGCATTGTCTATGGCTACACCTTC
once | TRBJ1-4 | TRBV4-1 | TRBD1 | CASSQTLRTGGLPGFNEKLFF | TGCGCCAGCAGCCAAACCTTAAGGACAGGGGGTTTGCCCGGATTTAATGAAAAACTGTTTTTT
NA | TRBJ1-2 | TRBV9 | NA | CASKGTGGGYTF | TGTGCCAGCAAGGGGACCGGCGGAGGCTACACCTTC
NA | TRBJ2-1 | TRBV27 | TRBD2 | CASSFIASGRWGEQFF | TGTGCCAGCAGTTTCATTGCTAGCGGGAGATGGGGTGAGCAGTTCTTC
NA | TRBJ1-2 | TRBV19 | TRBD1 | CASSSGQGYGYTF | TGTGCCAGTAGCTCGGGACAGGGTTATGGCTACACCTTC
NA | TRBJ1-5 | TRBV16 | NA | CASSQLLWSNQPQHF | TGTGCCAGCAGCCAATTGTTGTGGTCGAATCAGCCCCAGCATTTT
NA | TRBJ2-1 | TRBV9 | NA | CASSPRLESQYNEQFF | TGTGCCAGCAGCCCGAGACTAGAATCCCAATACAATGAGCAGTTCTTC
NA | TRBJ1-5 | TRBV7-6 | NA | CASSSGAYQPQHF | TGTGCCAGCAGCTCAGGGGCCTATCAGCCCCAGCATTTT
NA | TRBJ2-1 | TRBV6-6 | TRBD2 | CASSHQLADYNEQFF | TGTGCCAGCAGTCACCAGCTAGCGGACTACAATGAGCAGTTCTTC
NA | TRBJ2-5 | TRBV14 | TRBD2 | CASSQGPRTSGRRLYGETQYF | TGTGCCAGCAGCCAAGGGCCCCGGACTAGCGGGAGGAGGCTGTACGGAGAGACCCAGTACTTC
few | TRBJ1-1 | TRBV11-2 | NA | CASSLVRRAFF | TGTGCCAGCAGCTTAGTCCGACGAGCTTTCTTT
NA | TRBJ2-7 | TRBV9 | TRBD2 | CASSARGLAGGFTYEQYF | TGTGCCAGCAGCGCGCGGGGACTAGCGGGAGGTTTTACGTACGAGCAGTACTTC